These 2 T cell receptor beta chains came from one sample sequenced in a study of identical twins (dated by TCRdb to about 2016). Library prep was done by 5' RACE. The instrument given in TCRdb is Illumina HiSeq 2000. In TCRdb, the public reads were trimmed at Q25 with fastp and aligned with MiXCR, with productive beta chains retained. Records with the same CDR3 protein are collapsed into one entry carrying the most frequent genes and DNA. Present in this sample are 550,000 to 800,000 distinct CDR3 sequences, just over 7% of which were seen just once. The ten biggest clones cover about 1.5% of the sample. These data are also associated with another study on yellow fever vaccine responses in identical twins.

The sequencing sample was made of PBMCs. These receptor sequences come from a woman under 30 in good health.

At least ten counts were recorded for this clonotype. The CDR3 region has the DNA TGTGCCAGCAGTATACCCAATCGGACTAGCGGGAAAAACATTCAGTACTTC. Translation: CASSIPNRTSGKNIQYF. The chain carries TRBV28 and TRBJ2-4; TRBD2 matches 11 bases. There are 17 residues in the CDR3. V shed 5 bases and J 4 bases; nucleotides not matched to a gene: 10. The V gene's germline CDR1 is MDHEN and CDR2 SYDVKM.

The CDR3 nucleotides read TGTGCCGCCACAGGGAGTAATAGCGGGAGGGGTGAGCAGTTCTTC. Protein sequence: CAATGSNSGRGEQFF. This chain links TRBV25-1 with TRBJ2-1; 11 positions agree with TRBD2. CDR3 size: 15 residues. V shed 11 bases, J shed 9 bases, and the junction held 15 bases outside the gene matches. Germline V CDR1 and CDR2: MGHDK, SYGVNS.